This T cell receptor beta chain was observed in a study of blood T cell repertoires in COVID-19. Overall study: Collection of acute and convalescent COVID-19 samples took place in the United States, Italy and Spain. Nucleic acid was either cDNA or gDNA, and it came from T cells, B-cell-depleted T cells, or PBMCs.

Germline-derived CDR1 and CDR2 are KGHDR and SFDVKD. The CDR3 consists of 16 residues. The ends lost 4 bases at V and 4 bases at J; junction bases unmatched: 11. Here immunoSEQ multiplex PCR was the method, and the copy in TCRdb shows in-frame clones only, minus some. Here the sample spans approximately 75,000 clones, 88% being singletons. The chain joins TRBV24-1 to TRBJ1-2, with 7 bases that match TRBD1. This TCR derives from a man aged 45-60 years with acute or convalescent COVID-19. Material for sequencing was peripheral blood. The CDR3 protein is CATSESRTGGAYGYTF. CDR3 DNA: TGTGCCACCAGTGAATCGCGGACAGGTGGAGCCTATGGCTACACCTTC.